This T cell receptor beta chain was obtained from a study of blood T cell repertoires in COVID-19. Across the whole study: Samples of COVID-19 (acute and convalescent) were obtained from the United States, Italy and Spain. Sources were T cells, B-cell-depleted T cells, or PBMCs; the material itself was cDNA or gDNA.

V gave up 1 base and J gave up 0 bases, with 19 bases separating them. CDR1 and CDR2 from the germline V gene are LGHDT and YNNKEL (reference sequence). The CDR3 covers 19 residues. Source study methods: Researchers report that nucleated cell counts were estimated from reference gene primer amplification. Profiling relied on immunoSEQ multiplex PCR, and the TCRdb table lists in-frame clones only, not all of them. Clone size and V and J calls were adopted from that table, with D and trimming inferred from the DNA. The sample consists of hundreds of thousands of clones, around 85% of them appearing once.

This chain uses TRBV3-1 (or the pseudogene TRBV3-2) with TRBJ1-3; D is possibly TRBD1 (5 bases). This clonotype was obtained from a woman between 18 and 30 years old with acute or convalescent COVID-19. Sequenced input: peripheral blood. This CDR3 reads CASSQGSLVGGLSGNTIYF. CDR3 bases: TGTGCCAGCAGCCAAGGGTCTCTTGTTGGGGGACTCTCTGGAAACACCATATATTTT.